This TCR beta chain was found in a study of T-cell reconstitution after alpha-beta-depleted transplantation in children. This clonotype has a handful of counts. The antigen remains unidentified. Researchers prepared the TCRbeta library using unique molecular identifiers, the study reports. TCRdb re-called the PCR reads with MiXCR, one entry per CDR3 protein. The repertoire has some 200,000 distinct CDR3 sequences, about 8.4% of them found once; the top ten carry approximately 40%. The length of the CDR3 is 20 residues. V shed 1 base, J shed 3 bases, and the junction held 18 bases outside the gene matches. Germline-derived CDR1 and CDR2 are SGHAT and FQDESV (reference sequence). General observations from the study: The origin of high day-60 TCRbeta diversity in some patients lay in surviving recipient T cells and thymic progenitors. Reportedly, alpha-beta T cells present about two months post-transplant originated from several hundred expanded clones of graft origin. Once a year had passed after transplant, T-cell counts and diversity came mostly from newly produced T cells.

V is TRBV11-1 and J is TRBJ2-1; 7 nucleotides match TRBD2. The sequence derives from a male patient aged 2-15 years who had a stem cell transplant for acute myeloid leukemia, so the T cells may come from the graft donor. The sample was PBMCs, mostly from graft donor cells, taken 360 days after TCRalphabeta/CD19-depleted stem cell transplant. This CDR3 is CASSLGFMASGEGLYNEQFF. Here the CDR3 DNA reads TGTGCCAGCAGCTTAGGTTTTATGGCTAGCGGAGAGGGTCTCTACAATGAGCAGTTCTTC.